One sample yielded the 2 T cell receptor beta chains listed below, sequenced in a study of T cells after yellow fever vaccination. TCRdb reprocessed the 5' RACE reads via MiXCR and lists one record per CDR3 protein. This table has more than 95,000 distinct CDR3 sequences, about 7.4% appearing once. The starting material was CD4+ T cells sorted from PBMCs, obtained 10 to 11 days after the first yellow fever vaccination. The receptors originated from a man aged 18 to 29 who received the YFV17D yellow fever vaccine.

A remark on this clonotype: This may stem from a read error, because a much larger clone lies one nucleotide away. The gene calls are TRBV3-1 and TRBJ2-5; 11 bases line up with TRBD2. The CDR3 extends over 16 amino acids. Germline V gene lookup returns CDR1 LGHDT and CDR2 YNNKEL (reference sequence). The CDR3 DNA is TGTGCCAGCAGCCAAGCGGGGACTAGCGGTTGGGAGATCCAGTACTTC. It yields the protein CASSQAGTSGWEIQYF.

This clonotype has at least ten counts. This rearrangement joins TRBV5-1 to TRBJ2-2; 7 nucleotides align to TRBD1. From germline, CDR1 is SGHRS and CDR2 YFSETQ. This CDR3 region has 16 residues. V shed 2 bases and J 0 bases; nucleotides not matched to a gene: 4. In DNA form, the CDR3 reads TGCGCCAGCAGCTTCCCCGGGACAGCGAACACCGGGGAGCTGTTTTTT. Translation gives CASSFPGTANTGELFF.